This T cell receptor (beta chain) was captured in a study of T cells in Graves' hyperthyroidism and ophthalmopathy. Study-level findings and limits: A model using 13 V-J features told ophthalmopathy apart from stable hyperthyroidism. Blood also showed most of the thyroid clonotypes that were expanded above 0.001.

This clonotype has at least ten counts. Its specificity is not known. Amplified regions were TCR beta CDR3 sequences from RNA transcripts. A set of HTBI primers served as the primers for a first-round RT-PCR of the TCR CDR3. TCRdb analysed the multiplex PCR reads with MiXCR anew, one entry per CDR3 protein. Of about 380,000 distinct CDR3 sequences in the sample, under 20% were seen once. This CDR3 comprises 12 residues. Germline values: CDR1 LGHDT, CDR2 YNNKEL (reference sequence). V dropped 3 bases and J dropped 9 bases, with 9 bases sitting between them. This clonotype originated in a young man with Graves' ophthalmopathy. The gene calls are TRBV3-1 and TRBJ2-1, with D possibly being TRBD2 (5 bases). The specimen sequenced was blood. CDR3 in amino acids: CASSQAGGEQFF. The DNA of the CDR3 is TGTGCCAGCAGCCAGGCCGGAGGTGAGCAGTTCTTC.